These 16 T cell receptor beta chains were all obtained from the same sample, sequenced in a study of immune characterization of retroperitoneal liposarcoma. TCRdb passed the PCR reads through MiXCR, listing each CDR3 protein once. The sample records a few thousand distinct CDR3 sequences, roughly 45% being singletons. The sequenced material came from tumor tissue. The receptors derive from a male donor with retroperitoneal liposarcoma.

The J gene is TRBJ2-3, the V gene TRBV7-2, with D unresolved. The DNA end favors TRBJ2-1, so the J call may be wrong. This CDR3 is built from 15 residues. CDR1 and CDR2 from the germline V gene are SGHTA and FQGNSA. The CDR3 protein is CASSSFWASQETQFF. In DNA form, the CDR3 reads TGTGCCAGCAGCTCCTTTTGGGCCAGCCAAGAGACCCAGTTCTTC.

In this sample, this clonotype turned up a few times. CDR3 loop: CASSLEGNEKLFF. The CDR3 region has the DNA TGTGCCAGCAGTTTAGAGGGTAATGAAAAACTGTTTTTT. The genes are TRBV12-3 or TRBV12-4 and TRBJ1-4; D uncertain. The CDR3 consists of 13 residues. V was shortened by 1 base and J by 4 bases, with 4 bases between the two germline ends.

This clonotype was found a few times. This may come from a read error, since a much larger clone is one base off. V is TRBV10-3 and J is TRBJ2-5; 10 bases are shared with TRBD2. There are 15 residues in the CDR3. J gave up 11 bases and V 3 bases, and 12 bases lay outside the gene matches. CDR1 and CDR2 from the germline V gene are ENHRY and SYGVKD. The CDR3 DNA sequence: TGTGCCATCAGTGAACTAGCGGGGACGGACAATGAGCAGTACTTC. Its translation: CAISELAGTDNEQYF.

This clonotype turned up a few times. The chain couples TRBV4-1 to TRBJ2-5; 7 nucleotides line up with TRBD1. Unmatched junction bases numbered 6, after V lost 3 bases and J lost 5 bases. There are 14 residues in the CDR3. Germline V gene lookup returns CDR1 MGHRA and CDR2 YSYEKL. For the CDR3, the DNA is TGCGCCAGCAGCCAGGGACAGCACCTGGAGACCCAGTACTTC. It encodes CASSQGQHLETQYF.

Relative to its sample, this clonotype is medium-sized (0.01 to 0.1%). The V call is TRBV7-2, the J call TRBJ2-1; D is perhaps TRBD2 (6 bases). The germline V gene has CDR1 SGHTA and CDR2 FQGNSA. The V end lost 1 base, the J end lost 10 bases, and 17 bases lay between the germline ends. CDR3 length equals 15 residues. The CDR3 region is CASSLDRQRVFEQFF. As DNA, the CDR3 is TGTGCCAGCAGCTTAGATAGGCAGCGGGTGTTCGAGCAGTTCTTC.

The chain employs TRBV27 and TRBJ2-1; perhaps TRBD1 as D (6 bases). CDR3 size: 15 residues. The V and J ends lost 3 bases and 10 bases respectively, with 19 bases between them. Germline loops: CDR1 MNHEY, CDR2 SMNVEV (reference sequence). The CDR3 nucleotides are TGTGCCAGCAGTTTTGGAGATGGGGGCCACTACGAGCAGTTCTTC. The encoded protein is CASSFGDGGHYEQFF.

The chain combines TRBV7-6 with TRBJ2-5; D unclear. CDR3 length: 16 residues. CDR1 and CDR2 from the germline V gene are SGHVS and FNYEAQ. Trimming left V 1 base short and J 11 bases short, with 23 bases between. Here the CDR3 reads CASSLELASAYNEQYF. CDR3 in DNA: TGTGCCAGCAGCTTAGAGTTAGCTTCAGCCTACAATGAGCAGTACTTC.

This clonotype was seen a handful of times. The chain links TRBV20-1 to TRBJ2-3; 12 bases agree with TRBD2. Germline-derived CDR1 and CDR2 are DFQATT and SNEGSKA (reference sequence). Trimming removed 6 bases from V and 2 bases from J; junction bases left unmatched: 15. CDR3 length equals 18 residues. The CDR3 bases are TGCAGTGCCAGGTCCGGGACTAGCGGGCCGGGGCCCACAGATACGCAGTATTTT. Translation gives CSARSGTSGPGPTDTQYF.

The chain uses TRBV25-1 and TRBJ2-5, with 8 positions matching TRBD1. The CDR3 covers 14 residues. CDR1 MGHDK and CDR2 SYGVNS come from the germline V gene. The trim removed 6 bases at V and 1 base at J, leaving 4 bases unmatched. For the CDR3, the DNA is TGTGCCAGCAGACTTGGACAGGGCCAAGAGACCCAGTACTTC. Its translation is CASRLGQGQETQYF.

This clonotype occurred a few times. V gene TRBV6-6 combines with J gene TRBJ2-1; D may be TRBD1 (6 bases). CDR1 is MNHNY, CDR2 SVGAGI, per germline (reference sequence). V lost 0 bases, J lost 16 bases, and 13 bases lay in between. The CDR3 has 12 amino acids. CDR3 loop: CASSYSLGAQFF. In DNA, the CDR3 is TGTGCCAGCAGTTACTCGCTGGGGGCCCAATTCTTC.

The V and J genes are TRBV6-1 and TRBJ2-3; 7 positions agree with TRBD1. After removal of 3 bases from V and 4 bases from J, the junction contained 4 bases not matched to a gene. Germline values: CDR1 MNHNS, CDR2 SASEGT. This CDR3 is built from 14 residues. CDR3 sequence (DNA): TGTGCCAGCAGTGATAACAGGGGCCCAGATACGCAGTATTTT. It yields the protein CASSDNRGPDTQYF.

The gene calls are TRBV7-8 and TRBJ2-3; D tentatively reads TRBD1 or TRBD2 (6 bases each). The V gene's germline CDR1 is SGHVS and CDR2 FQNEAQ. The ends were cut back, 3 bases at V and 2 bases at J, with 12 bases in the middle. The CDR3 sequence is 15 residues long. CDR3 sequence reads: CASSFDGGHTDTQYF. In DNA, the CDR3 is TGTGCCAGCAGCTTTGACGGGGGACACACAGATACGCAGTATTTT.

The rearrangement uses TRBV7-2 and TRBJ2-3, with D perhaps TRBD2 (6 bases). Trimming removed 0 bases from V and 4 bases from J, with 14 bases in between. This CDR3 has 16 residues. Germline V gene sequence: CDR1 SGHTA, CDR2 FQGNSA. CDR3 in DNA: TGTGCCAGCAGCTTAGCGCCATGGAGGAGGGCAGATACGCAGTATTTT. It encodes CASSLAPWRRADTQYF.

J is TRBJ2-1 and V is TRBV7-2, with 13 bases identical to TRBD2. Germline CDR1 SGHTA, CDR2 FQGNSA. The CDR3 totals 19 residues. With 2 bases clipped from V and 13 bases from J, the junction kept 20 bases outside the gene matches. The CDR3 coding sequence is TGTGCCAGCAGCTTAAGGGGGACTAGCGGGATGCACTCTCAAGAGACCCAGTTCTTC. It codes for CASSLRGTSGMHSQETQFF.

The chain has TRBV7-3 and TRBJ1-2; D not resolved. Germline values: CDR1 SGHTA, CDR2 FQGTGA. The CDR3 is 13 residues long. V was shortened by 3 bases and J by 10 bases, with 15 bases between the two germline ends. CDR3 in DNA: TGTGCCAGCAGCTTTTCAAAAGAAGGGCCCTACACCTTC. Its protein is CASSFSKEGPYTF.

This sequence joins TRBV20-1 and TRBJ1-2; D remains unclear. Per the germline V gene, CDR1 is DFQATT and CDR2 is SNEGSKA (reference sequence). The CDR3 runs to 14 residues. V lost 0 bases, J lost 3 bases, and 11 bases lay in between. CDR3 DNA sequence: TGCAGTGCTAGAGAGGCTACGCTCCACTATGGCTACACCTTC. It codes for CSAREATLHYGYTF.